This T cell receptor (beta chain) came from a study of cytomegalovirus exposure and HLA in healthy donors. Overall study: The early release's HLA-typed donors yielded some 85 million unique TCRs.

Germline values: CDR1 GTSNPN, CDR2 SVGIG (reference sequence). Losses at the gene ends were 5 bases for V and 8 bases for J; bases not matched to a gene: 9. The CDR3 extends over 13 amino acids. The PCR ran on 60 Vbeta and 13 Jbeta primers. Profiled with immunoSEQ multiplex PCR; TCRdb holds only in-frame clones, not every one. The table includes fewer than 110,000 clones, roughly 77% detected once. There were likely unrecorded immune exposures, though donors were nominally healthy when sampled. The chain employs TRBV30 and TRBJ1-2; the match to TRBD1 covers 9 bases. The sample taken for sequencing was PBMCs. The clonotype was recovered from a woman aged 18-29 years in good health and CMV-seropositive. Here the CDR3 DNA reads TGTGCCTGGGCCGGGACAGGGATGATCGGCTACACCTTC. It translates to CAWAGTGMIGYTF.